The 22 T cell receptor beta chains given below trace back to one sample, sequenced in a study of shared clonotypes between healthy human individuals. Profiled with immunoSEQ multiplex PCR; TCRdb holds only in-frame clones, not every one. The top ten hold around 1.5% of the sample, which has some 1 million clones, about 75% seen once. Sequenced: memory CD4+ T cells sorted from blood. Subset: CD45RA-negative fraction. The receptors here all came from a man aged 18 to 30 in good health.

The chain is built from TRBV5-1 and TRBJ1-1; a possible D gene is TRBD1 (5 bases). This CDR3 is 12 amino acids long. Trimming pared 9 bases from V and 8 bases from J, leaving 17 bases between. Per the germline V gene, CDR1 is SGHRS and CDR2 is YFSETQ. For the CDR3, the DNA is TGCGCCACCTCATTTGGGGGGGTAGAAGCTTTCTTT. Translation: CATSFGGVEAFF.

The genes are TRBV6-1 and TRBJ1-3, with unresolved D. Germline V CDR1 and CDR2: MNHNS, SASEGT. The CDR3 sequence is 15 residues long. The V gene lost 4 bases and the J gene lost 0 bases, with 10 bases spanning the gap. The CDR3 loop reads CASSGRAASGNTIYF. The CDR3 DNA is TGTGCCAGCAGTGGCCGGGCCGCCTCTGGAAACACCATATATTTT.

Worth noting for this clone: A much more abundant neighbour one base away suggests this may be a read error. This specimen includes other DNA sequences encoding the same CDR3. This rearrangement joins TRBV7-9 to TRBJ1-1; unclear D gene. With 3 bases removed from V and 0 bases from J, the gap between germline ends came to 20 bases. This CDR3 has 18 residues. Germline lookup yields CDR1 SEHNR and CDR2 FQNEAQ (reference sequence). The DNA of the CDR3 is TGTGCCAGCAGCTTGGCGATGGGAGGACGAGTGGTGAACACTGAAGCTTTCTTT. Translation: CASSLAMGGRVVNTEAFF.

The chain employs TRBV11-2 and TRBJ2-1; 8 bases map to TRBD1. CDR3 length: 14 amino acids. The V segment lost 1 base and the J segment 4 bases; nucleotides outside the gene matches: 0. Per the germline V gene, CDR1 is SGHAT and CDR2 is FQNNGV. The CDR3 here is CASSLGQGYNEQFF. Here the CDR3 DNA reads TGTGCCAGCAGCTTAGGACAGGGGTACAATGAGCAGTTCTTC.

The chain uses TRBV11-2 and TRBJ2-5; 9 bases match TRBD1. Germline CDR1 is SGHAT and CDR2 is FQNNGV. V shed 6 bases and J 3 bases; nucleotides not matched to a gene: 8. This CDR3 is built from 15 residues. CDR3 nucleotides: TGTGCCAGCAGGTCACTAAGGACAGGGGAAGAGACCCAGTACTTC. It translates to CASRSLRTGEETQYF.

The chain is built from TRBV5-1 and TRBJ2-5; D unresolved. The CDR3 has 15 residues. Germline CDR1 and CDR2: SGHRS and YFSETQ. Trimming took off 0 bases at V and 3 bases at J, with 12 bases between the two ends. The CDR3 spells CASSLGWGSEETQYF. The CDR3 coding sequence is TGCGCCAGCAGCTTGGGGTGGGGTTCCGAAGAGACCCAGTACTTC.

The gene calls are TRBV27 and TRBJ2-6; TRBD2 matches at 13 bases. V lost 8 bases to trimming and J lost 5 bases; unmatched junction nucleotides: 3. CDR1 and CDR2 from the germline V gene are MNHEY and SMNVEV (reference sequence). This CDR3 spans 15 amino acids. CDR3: CASRLAGGRANVLTF. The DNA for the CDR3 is TGTGCCAGCCGACTAGCGGGAGGTAGGGCCAACGTCCTGACTTTC.

CDR3 sequence reads: CASSVVEGQETQYF. DNA of the CDR3: TGTGCCAGCAGCGTAGTAGAGGGGCAAGAGACCCAGTACTTC. The V call is TRBV9, the J call TRBJ2-5, with D perhaps given as TRBD1 or TRBD2 (5 bases each). The CDR3 is made up of 14 amino acids. The germline V gene has CDR1 SGDLS and CDR2 YYNGEE. Trimming took 0 bases from V and 2 from J, leaving 8 bases between them.

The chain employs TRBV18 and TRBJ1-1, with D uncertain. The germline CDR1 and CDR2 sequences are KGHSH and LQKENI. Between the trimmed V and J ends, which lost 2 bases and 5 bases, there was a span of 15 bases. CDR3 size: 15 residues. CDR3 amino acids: CASSPKDSVWTEAFF. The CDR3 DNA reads TGTGCCAGCTCACCAAAGGATAGTGTGTGGACTGAAGCTTTCTTT. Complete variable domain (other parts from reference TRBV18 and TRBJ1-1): NAGVMQNPRHLVRRRGQEARLRCSPMKGHSHVYWYRQLPEEGLKFMVYLQKENIIDESGMPKERFSAEFPKEGPSILRIQQVVRGDSAAYFCASSPKDSVWTEAFFGQGTRLTVV.

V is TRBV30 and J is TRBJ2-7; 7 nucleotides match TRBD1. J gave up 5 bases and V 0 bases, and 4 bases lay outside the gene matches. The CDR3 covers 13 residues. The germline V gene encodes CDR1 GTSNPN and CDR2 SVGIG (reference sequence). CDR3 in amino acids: CAWSVRQGDEQYF. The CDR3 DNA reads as TGTGCCTGGAGTGTACGGCAGGGGGACGAGCAGTACTTC.

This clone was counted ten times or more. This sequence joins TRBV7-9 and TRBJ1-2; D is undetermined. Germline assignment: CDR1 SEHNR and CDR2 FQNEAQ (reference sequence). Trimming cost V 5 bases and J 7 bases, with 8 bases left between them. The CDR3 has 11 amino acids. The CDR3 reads CASSAVSGYTF. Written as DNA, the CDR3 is TGTGCCAGCAGCGCCGTGTCTGGCTACACCTTC.

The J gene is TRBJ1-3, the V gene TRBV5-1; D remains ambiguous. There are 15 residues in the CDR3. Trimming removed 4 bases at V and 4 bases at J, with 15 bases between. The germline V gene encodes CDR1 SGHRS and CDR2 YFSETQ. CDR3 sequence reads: CASSEFGQLGNTIYF. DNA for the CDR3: TGCGCCAGCAGCGAGTTCGGGCAGTTAGGAAACACCATATATTTT.

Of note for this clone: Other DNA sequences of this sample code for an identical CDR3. CDR3 in DNA: TGTGCCAGCAGTTCCGCAGGGTTGGCCAAAAACATTCAGTACTTC. Translated, it gives CASSSAGLAKNIQYF. The chain employs TRBV6-5 and TRBJ2-4; D perhaps matches TRBD1 (5 bases). Germline V gene sequence: CDR1 MNHEY, CDR2 SVGAGI. The CDR3 consists of 15 residues. Trimming took 4 bases from V and 1 from J, leaving 11 bases between them.

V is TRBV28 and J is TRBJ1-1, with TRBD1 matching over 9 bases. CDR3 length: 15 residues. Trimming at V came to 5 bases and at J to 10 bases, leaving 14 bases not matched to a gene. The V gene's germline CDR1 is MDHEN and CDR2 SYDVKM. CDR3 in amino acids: CASSHGDREVHGAFF. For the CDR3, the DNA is TGTGCCAGCAGTCACGGGGACAGGGAAGTCCATGGAGCTTTCTTT.

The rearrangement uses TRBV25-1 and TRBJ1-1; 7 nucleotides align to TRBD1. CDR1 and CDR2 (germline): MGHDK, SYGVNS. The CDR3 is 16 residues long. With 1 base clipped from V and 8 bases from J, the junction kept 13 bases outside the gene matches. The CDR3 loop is CASSESRTGPPGEAFF. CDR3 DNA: TGTGCCAGCAGTGAATCAAGGACAGGTCCCCCGGGGGAAGCTTTCTTT.

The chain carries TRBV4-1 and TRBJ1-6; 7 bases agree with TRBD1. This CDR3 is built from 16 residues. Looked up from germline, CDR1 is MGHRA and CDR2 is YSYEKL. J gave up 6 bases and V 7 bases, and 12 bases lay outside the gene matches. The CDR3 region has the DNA TGCGCCAGCAACCCCAAGGCGCAGGGGGGTAATTCACCCCTCCACTTT. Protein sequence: CASNPKAQGGNSPLHF.

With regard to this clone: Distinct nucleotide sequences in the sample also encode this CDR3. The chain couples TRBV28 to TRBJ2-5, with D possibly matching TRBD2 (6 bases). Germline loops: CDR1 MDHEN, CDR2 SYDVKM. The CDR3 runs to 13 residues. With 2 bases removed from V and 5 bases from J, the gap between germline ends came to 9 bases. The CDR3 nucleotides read TGTGCCAGCAGTTTAGGCGGAGGGGAGACCCAGTACTTC. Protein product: CASSLGGGETQYF. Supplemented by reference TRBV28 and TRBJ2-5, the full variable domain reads DVKVTQSSRYLVKRTGEKVFLECVQDMDHENMFWYRQDPGLGLRLIYFSYDVKMKEKGDIPEGYSVSREKKERFSLILESASTNQTSMYLCASSLGGGETQYFGPGTRLLVL.

CDR3 coding DNA: TGTGCCAGCAGTTACTCCCCCGGACAGGTAGATACGCAGTATTTT. It specifies CASSYSPGQVDTQYF. The rearrangement uses TRBV6-6 and TRBJ2-3; 7 bases are shared with TRBD1. The CDR3 consists of 15 residues. The V gene's germline CDR1 is MNHNY and CDR2 SVGAGI (reference sequence). Trimming cost V 0 bases and J 5 bases; bases outside gene matches: 5.

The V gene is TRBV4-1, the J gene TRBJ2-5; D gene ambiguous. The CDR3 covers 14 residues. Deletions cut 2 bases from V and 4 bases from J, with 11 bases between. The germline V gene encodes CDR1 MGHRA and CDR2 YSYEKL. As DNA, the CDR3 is TGCGCCAGCAGCCAACGCGAAGGGATAGAGACCCAGTACTTC. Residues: CASSQREGIETQYF.

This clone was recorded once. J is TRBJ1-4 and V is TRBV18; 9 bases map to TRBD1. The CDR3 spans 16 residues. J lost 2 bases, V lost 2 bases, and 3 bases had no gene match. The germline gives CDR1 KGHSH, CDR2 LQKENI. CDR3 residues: CASSPGTGSTNEKLFF. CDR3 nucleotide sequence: TGTGCCAGCTCACCAGGGACAGGGTCTACTAATGAAAAACTGTTTTTT.

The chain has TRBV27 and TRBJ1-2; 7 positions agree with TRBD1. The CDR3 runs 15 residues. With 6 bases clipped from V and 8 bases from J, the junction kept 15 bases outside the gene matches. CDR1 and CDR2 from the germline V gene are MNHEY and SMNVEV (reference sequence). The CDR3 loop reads CASRSDRTGARGYTF. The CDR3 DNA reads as TGTGCCAGCAGAAGTGATCGCACAGGGGCGAGAGGCTACACCTTC.

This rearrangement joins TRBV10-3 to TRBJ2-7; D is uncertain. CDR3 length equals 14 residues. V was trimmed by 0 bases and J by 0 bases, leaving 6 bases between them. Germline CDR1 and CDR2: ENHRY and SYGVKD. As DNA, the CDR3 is TGTGCCATCAGTGAGTCGAGGATCTCCTACGAGCAGTACTTC. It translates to CAISESRISYEQYF.